This T cell receptor beta chain was identified in a study of radiotherapy plus CTLA-4 blockade in lung cancer. TCRdb's copy holds only in-frame clones and misses some; the assay was immunoSEQ multiplex PCR. The table has some 87,000 clones, about 80% seen once. Germline V gene sequence: CDR1 MGHRA, CDR2 YSYEKL. There are 16 residues in the CDR3. The junction had 4 bases not matched to a gene; V was cut back by 0 bases and J by 7 bases. The source of this sequence is a human donor with non-small cell lung cancer that progressed on radiotherapy plus ipilimumab. The sample was peripheral blood, taken from a patient treated with radiotherapy plus ipilimumab. This chain uses TRBV4-1 with TRBJ1-6, with 9 bases identical to TRBD1. The CDR3 loop reads CASSQEGTGRNSPLHF. CDR3 DNA: TGCGCCAGCAGCCAAGAGGGGACAGGGCGAAATTCACCCCTCCACTTT.